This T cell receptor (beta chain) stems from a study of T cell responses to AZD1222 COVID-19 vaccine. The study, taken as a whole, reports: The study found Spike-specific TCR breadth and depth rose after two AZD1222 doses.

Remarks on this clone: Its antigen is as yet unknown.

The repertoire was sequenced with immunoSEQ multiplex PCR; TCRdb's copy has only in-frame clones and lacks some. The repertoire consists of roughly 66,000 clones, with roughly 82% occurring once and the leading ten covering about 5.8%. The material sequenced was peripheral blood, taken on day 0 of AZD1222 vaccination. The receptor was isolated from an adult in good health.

The CDR3 here is CASSQAGTGKDTQYF. The DNA of the CDR3 is TGTGCCAGCAGCCAGGCCGGGACAGGGAAAGATACGCAGTATTTT. V and J are TRBV3-1 (or the pseudogene TRBV3-2) and TRBJ2-3; TRBD1 matches 9 bases. Germline values: CDR1 LGHDT, CDR2 YNNKEL (reference sequence). The CDR3 extends over 15 amino acids. V shed 3 bases, J shed 5 bases, and the junction held 6 bases outside the gene matches.